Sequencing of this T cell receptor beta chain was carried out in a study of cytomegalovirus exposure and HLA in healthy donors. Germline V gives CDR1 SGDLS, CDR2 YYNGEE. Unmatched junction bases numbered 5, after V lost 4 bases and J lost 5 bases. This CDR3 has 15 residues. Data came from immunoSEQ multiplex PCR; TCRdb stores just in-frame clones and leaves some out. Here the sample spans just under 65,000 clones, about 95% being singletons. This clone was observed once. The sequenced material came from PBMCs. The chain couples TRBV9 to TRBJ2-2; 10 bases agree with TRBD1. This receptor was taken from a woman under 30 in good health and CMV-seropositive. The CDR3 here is CASSPRQGATGELFF. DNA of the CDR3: TGTGCCAGCAGCCCTCGACAGGGGGCGACCGGGGAGCTGTTTTTT.